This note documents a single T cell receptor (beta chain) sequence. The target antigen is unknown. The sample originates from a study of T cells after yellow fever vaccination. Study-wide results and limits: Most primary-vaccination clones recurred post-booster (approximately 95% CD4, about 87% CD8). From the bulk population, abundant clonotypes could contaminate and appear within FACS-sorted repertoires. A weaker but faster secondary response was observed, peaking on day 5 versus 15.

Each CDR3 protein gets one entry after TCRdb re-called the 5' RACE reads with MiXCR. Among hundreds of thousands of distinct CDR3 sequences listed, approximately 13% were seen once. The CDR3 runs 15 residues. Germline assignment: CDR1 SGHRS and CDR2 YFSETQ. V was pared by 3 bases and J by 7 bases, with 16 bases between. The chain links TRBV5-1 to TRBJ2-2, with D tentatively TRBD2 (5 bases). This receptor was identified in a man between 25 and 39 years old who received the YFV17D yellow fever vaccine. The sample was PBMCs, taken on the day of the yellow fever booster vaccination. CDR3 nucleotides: TGCGCCAGCAGCTCGGACTCTATCGCTCGCGGGGAGCTGTTTTTT. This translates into CASSSDSIARGELFF.